The clone carrying this T cell receptor (beta chain) came up a few times. The antigen is not known. V dropped 6 bases and J dropped 4 bases, with 22 bases sitting between them. The CDR3 length is 16 residues. CDR1 is MDHEN and CDR2 is SYDVKM in the germline V gene. This sample is part of a study of cytomegalovirus exposure and HLA in healthy donors. Study-wide results and caveats: What a later analysis showed was that several of the most significant clusters appeared linked to common viral pathogens. Productive rates of about 87% or about 30% were seen for most TCR beta V segments in an earlier analysis. Researchers had no immune exposure information except CMV serostatus available.

This PCR relied on a set of 60 Vbeta primers and 13 Jbeta primers. This table comes from immunoSEQ multiplex PCR, and its TCRdb copy is limited to in-frame clones, with some not included. Among about 84,000 clones listed, 55% to 70% were seen once. This chain connects TRBV28 to TRBJ2-7; D call uncertain. The TCR comes from a woman in her thirties or forties in good health and CMV-seropositive. What was sequenced was PBMCs. The CDR3 DNA sequence: TGTGCCAGCAGCGCTGCCAGTGGCGGTGCTTCGTACGAGCAGTACTTC. Encoded protein: CASSAASGGASYEQYF.